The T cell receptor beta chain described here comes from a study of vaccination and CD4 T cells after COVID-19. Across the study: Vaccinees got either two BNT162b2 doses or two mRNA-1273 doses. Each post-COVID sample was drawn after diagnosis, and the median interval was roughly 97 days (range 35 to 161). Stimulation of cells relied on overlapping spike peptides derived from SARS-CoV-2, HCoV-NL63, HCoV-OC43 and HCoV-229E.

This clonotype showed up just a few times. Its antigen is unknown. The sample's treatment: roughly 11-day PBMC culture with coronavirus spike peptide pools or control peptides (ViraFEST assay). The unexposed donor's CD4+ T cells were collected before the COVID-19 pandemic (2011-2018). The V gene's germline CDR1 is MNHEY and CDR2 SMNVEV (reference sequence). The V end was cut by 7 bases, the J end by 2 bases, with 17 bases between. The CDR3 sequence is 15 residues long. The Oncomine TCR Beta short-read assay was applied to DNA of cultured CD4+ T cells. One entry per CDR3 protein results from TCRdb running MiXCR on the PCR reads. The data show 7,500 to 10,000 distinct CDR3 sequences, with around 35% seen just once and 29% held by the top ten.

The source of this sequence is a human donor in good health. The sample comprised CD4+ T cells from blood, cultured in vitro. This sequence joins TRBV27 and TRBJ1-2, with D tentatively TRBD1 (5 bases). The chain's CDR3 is CASTSLGRRNYGYTF. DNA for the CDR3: TGTGCCAGCACATCATTGGGACGTAGAAACTATGGCTACACCTTC.